The 32 T cell receptor beta chains given below trace back to one sample, sequenced in a study of shared clonotypes between healthy human individuals. The assay was immunoSEQ multiplex PCR, and TCRdb's table has in-frame clones only and misses some. The sample gives just over 2,000,000 clones, 85% to 95% of which show up once; about 0.13% is in the top ten. The sequencing sample was made of naive CD4+ T cells sorted from blood. Subset specified: CD45RA+ positively selected. The receptors were gathered from a man in his late teens or twenties in good health.

The chain carries TRBV11-2 and TRBJ2-5; 8 nucleotides line up with TRBD1. The CDR3 length is 16 residues. Germline V gives CDR1 SGHAT, CDR2 FQNNGV. Trimming at V came to 0 bases and at J to 5 bases, leaving 8 bases not matched to a gene. Here the CDR3 DNA reads TGTGCCAGCAGCTTAGAAGGCAGGGGGCGCGGGGAGACCCAGTACTTC. This translates into CASSLEGRGRGETQYF.

The chain uses TRBV6-1 and TRBJ1-1, with D uncertain. The CDR3 totals 12 residues. The V gene lost 5 bases and the J gene lost 1 base, with 5 bases spanning the gap. Looked up from germline, CDR1 is MNHNS and CDR2 is SASEGT. The CDR3: CASSHENTEAFF. In DNA, the CDR3 is TGTGCCAGCAGTCACGAGAACACTGAAGCTTTCTTT.

This clone was counted a single time. Other DNA sequences in the same sample also yield this CDR3. V usage is TRBV18 and J usage is TRBJ2-7; D remains ambiguous. The CDR3 is 14 residues long. Trimming pared 3 bases from V and 3 bases from J, leaving 12 bases between. The germline V gene encodes CDR1 KGHSH and CDR2 LQKENI. The DNA for the CDR3 is TGTGCCAGCTCACCTACCAGGAGCAGCTACGAGCAGTACTTC. The encoded protein is CASSPTRSSYEQYF.

This chain uses TRBV7-2 with TRBJ2-7; D is possibly TRBD1 (6 bases). This CDR3 comprises 13 residues. Germline V gives CDR1 SGHTA, CDR2 FQGNSA. Trimming cost V 5 bases and J 5 bases, with 13 bases left between them. The CDR3 coding sequence is TGTGCCAGCAGCATGGGACACCCTGACGAGCAGTACTTC. Protein sequence: CASSMGHPDEQYF.

This chain connects TRBV7-2 to TRBJ2-5, with 9 nucleotides matching TRBD2. In germline, CDR1 is SGHTA, CDR2 FQGNSA. This CDR3 spans 16 amino acids. V shed 5 bases and J 1 base; nucleotides not matched to a gene: 8. CDR3 in DNA: TGTGCCAGCAGCCGACCTGTAGCGGGAGCCCAAGAGACCCAGTACTTC. This translates into CASSRPVAGAQETQYF.

V usage is TRBV29-1 and J usage is TRBJ1-2, with D possibly being TRBD1 (6 bases). The V end lost 6 bases, the J end lost 8 bases, and 19 bases lay between the germline ends. The CDR3 extends over 13 amino acids. From germline, CDR1 is SQVTM and CDR2 ANQGSEA. For the CDR3, the DNA is TGCAGCGTCGCCGGGACAACCGTGGCGGGCTACACCTTC. It specifies CSVAGTTVAGYTF.

The chain links TRBV5-4 to TRBJ1-2; maybe TRBD1 (6 bases). Trimming removed 5 bases at V and 8 bases at J, with 19 bases between. Germline V gene lookup returns CDR1 SGHNT and CDR2 YYREEE (reference sequence). CDR3 length equals 14 residues. Written as DNA, the CDR3 is TGTGCCAGCAGTCAAAATGACAGGCGGTACGGCTACACCTTC. Its translation is CASSQNDRRYGYTF.

The V and J genes are TRBV19 and TRBJ1-5, with unresolved D. CDR3 length equals 10 residues. Germline CDR1 LNHDA, CDR2 SQIVND (reference sequence). V was cut by 8 bases and J by 5 bases, with 4 bases left in between. The DNA for the CDR3 is TGTGCCAGTGGGGATCAGCCCCAGCATTTT. As protein: CASGDQPQHF.

V and J are TRBV18 and TRBJ2-1; the D gene is possibly TRBD2 (5 bases). This CDR3 region has 14 residues. The V gene lost 0 bases and the J gene lost 9 bases, with 12 bases spanning the gap. Germline V gene lookup returns CDR1 KGHSH and CDR2 LQKENI. Written as DNA, the CDR3 is TGTGCCAGCTCACCACCAAAGAGGGCTGGTGAGCAGTTCTTC. Encoded protein: CASSPPKRAGEQFF.

This sequence joins TRBV27 and TRBJ2-7; TRBD1 might be the D (6 bases). The CDR3 is 16 residues long. V was pared by 2 bases and J by 0 bases, with 14 bases between. Germline V gene data show CDR1 as MNHEY and CDR2 as SMNVEV (reference sequence). In nucleotides, the CDR3 is TGTGCCAGCAGTTTAAGGCAGGGGACCCACTCCTACGAGCAGTACTTC. It is translated as CASSLRQGTHSYEQYF.

The chain combines TRBV28 with TRBJ2-3; 7 bases fit TRBD2. The CDR3 sequence is 16 residues long. The germline CDR1 and CDR2 sequences are MDHEN and SYDVKM. With 6 bases clipped from V and 6 bases from J, the junction kept 15 bases outside the gene matches. The DNA for the CDR3 is TGTGCCAGCAGACCCGGCGGCGGGGGTGCGGGTGATACGCAGTATTTT. This gives the protein CASRPGGGGAGDTQYF.

The chain combines TRBV19 with TRBJ1-1; D is unresolved. V was pared by 5 bases and J by 0 bases, with 10 bases between. CDR1 is LNHDA and CDR2 is SQIVND in the germline V gene (reference sequence). This CDR3 has 14 residues. CDR3 sequence (DNA): TGTGCCAGTAGTCGTACGTTTTTGAACACTGAAGCTTTCTTT. Translating gives CASSRTFLNTEAFF.

The genes are TRBV7-9 and TRBJ2-2; D unclear. Per germline, CDR1 SEHNR and CDR2 FQNEAQ (reference sequence). This CDR3 contains 13 residues. The V and J ends lost 5 bases and 6 bases respectively, with 10 bases between them. The CDR3 DNA sequence: TGTGCCAGCAGCGCCGTCACTCCCGGGGAGCTGTTTTTT. As protein: CASSAVTPGELFF.

The chain uses TRBV29-1 and TRBJ2-2; weak D call: TRBD2 (6 bases). The V and J ends lost 6 bases and 7 bases respectively, with 15 bases between them. Germline CDR1 reads SQVTM; CDR2 reads ANQGSEA. The CDR3 extends over 13 amino acids. This chain's CDR3 is CSVLKRGGGELFF. The CDR3 coding sequence is TGCAGCGTCCTAAAAAGGGGAGGCGGGGAGCTGTTTTTT.

The chain recombines TRBV18 with TRBJ1-6; no firm D call. Deletions cut 1 base from V and 5 bases from J, with 9 bases between. Germline CDR1 is KGHSH and CDR2 is LQKENI. This CDR3 is built from 15 residues. Here the CDR3 DNA reads TGTGCCAGCTCACCACGCACAGATAATAATTCACCCCTCCACTTT. Translated: CASSPRTDNNSPLHF.

The genes are TRBV7-9 and TRBJ2-7; D gene ambiguous. The CDR3 has 14 amino acids. V gave up 10 bases and J gave up 3 bases, with 19 bases separating them. The V gene's germline CDR1 is SEHNR and CDR2 FQNEAQ (reference sequence). CDR3 region: CATSDGALGYEQYF. The CDR3 region has the DNA TGTGCCACCTCGGATGGAGCTCTAGGCTACGAGCAGTACTTC.

This clone was picked up one time. The chain has TRBV30 and TRBJ1-2, with 9 bases matching TRBD1. V trimming: 2 bases; J trimming: 4 bases; junction bases outside the gene matches: 8. The germline gives CDR1 GTSNPN, CDR2 SVGIG (reference sequence). The CDR3 is 15 residues long. The CDR3 coding sequence is TGTGCCTGGAGTCCCCGGGACAGGGTATTCTATGGCTACACCTTC. It specifies CAWSPRDRVFYGYTF.

The chain couples TRBV5-8 to TRBJ1-2; a possible D gene is TRBD1 (5 bases). V was shortened by 5 bases and J by 1 base, with 24 bases between the two germline ends. The CDR3 has 18 amino acids. Germline lookup yields CDR1 SGHTS and CDR2 YDEGEE. This CDR3 is CASSYFRGTAGFNYGYTF. For the CDR3, the DNA is TGTGCCAGCAGTTACTTCCGAGGGACGGCCGGCTTTAACTATGGCTACACCTTC.

A remark on this clone: Other DNA sequences of this sample code for an identical CDR3. The gene calls are TRBV5-1 and TRBJ1-1; D not resolved. The CDR3 runs 14 residues. V shed 0 bases and J shed 1 base, with 7 bases lying between them. Germline CDR1 reads SGHRS; CDR2 reads YFSETQ. The CDR3 region is CASSLVGANTEAFF. The CDR3 region has the DNA TGCGCCAGCAGCTTGGTGGGTGCGAACACTGAAGCTTTCTTT.

The chain employs TRBV30 and TRBJ2-5; TRBD1 aligns across 10 bases. The DNA end is a closer match to TRBJ2-7, so the J assignment may be wrong. In germline, CDR1 is GTSNPN, CDR2 SVGIG (reference sequence). This CDR3 region has 15 residues. Here the CDR3 reads CAWSGSGTGEYEQYF. For the CDR3, the DNA is TGTGCCTGGAGCGGCTCCGGGACAGGGGAGTACGAGCAGTACTTC.

The rearrangement uses TRBV7-9 and TRBJ2-3; D perhaps matches TRBD1 (5 bases). From germline, CDR1 is SEHNR and CDR2 FQNEAQ (reference sequence). Trimming took 1 base from V and 4 from J, leaving 9 bases between them. This CDR3 is built from 14 residues. In DNA, the CDR3 is TGTGCCAGCAGCTTAGACAGGCCTTCAGATACGCAGTATTTT. Translating gives CASSLDRPSDTQYF.

The chain links TRBV18 to TRBJ2-7; the D is unclear. V was trimmed by 0 bases and J by 5 bases, leaving 23 bases between them. CDR3 length: 18 amino acids. Germline-derived CDR1 and CDR2 are KGHSH and LQKENI. For the CDR3, the DNA is TGTGCCAGCTCACCACCGATCAGAGTTGGGTTCCGTCTCAACGAGCAGTACTTC. It specifies CASSPPIRVGFRLNEQYF.

A note on this clone: Other DNA sequences in this specimen translate into the identical CDR3. The chain links TRBV6-6 to TRBJ1-5; TRBD1 might be the D (5 bases). Trimming stripped 0 bases from V and 1 base from J, with 7 bases between. The CDR3 loop spans 15 amino acids. CDR1 is MNHNY, CDR2 SVGAGI, per germline (reference sequence). DNA for the CDR3: TGTGCCAGCAGTTACTCAGGGGACAGCAATCAGCCCCAGCATTTT. It is translated as CASSYSGDSNQPQHF.

The rearrangement joins TRBV9 to TRBJ2-2; 8 positions match TRBD1. CDR1 SGDLS and CDR2 YYNGEE come from the germline V gene. V dropped 1 base and J dropped 8; count of bases not matched to a gene: 4. The CDR3 runs 14 residues. The CDR3 loop reads CASSVRQGTGELFF. CDR3 nucleotide sequence: TGTGCCAGCAGCGTACGACAGGGGACGGGGGAGCTGTTTTTT.

The chain links TRBV11-3 to TRBJ2-7; 9 bases line up with TRBD1. With 4 bases clipped from V and 5 bases from J, the junction kept 9 bases outside the gene matches. The CDR3 has 15 amino acids. From germline, CDR1 is SGHNT and CDR2 YENEEA. In DNA form, the CDR3 reads TGTGCCAGCAGCTCCCAACAGGGGGCTCAACACGAGCAGTACTTC. Translation: CASSSQQGAQHEQYF.

The V and J genes are TRBV4-1 and TRBJ2-3, with D possibly being TRBD1 or TRBD2 (6 bases each). The V gene's germline CDR1 is MGHRA and CDR2 YSYEKL. The CDR3 spans 15 residues. V gave up 5 bases and J gave up 4 bases, with 16 bases separating them. The CDR3 DNA reads TGCGCCAGCAGCGGGGGGCAGGGTAGGGCAGATACGCAGTATTTT. Its translation is CASSGGQGRADTQYF.

The chain is built from TRBV7-2 and TRBJ2-5; D may be TRBD1 or TRBD2 (8 bases each). Trimming cost V 5 bases and J 5 bases, with 30 bases left between them. Germline CDR1 and CDR2: SGHTA and FQGNSA. This CDR3 has 19 residues. Written as DNA, the CDR3 is TGTGCCAGCAGCCCCAGGACAGGGATGCACGGGGGGGGCCGGGAGACCCAGTACTTC. It specifies CASSPRTGMHGGGRETQYF.

The chain carries TRBV19 and TRBJ2-7, with TRBD2 as a possible D gene (5 bases). Trimming stripped 1 base from V and 5 bases from J, with 12 bases between. Germline loops: CDR1 LNHDA, CDR2 SQIVND (reference sequence). The CDR3 is 14 residues long. The DNA of the CDR3 is TGTGCCAGTAGTATAGGCCCGGGGTCGGACGAGCAGTACTTC. This encodes CASSIGPGSDEQYF.

The chain couples TRBV6-5 to TRBJ1-4; 7 bases agree with TRBD1. V shed 6 bases, J shed 4 bases, and the junction held 5 bases outside the gene matches. The CDR3 length is 14 residues. Germline V gene data show CDR1 as MNHEY and CDR2 as SVGAGI. This CDR3 reads CASSPGTVNEKLFF. The CDR3 DNA sequence: TGTGCCAGCAGCCCCGGGACAGTTAATGAAAAACTGTTTTTT.

Here the CDR3 DNA reads TGTGCCAGCACCAAGAGGGGTATAAACACTGAAGCTTTCTTT. It yields the protein CASTKRGINTEAFF. The chain couples TRBV28 to TRBJ1-1; TRBD1 is a possible D gene (5 bases). CDR3 length: 14 residues. Per the germline V gene, CDR1 is MDHEN and CDR2 is SYDVKM. Trimming took 7 bases from V and 2 from J, leaving 14 bases between them.

The rearrangement uses TRBV5-1 and TRBJ2-5; TRBD1 might be the D (6 bases). Germline assignment: CDR1 SGHRS and CDR2 YFSETQ. Trimming took 4 bases from V and 1 from J, leaving 14 bases between them. This CDR3 has 15 residues. For the CDR3, the DNA is TGCGCCAGCAGCCCCTTGGGACATTTCCAAGAGACCCAGTACTTC. This sequence encodes CASSPLGHFQETQYF. Full variable domain (remainder filled in from reference TRBV5-1 and TRBJ2-5): KAGVTQTPRYLIKTRGQQVTLSCSPISGHRSVSWYQQTPGQGLQFLFEYFSETQRNKGNFPGRFSGRQFSNSRSEMNVSTLELGDSALYLCASSPLGHFQETQYFGPGTRLLVL.

This clone was detected only once. The chain recombines TRBV28 with TRBJ1-2, with 8 nucleotides matching TRBD1. The CDR3 extends over 15 amino acids. V lost 3 bases to trimming and J lost 7 bases; unmatched junction nucleotides: 10. In germline, CDR1 is MDHEN, CDR2 SYDVKM. The CDR3 nucleotides are TGTGCCAGCAGTTTTTCCTCCGGGACAGGAACTGGCTACACCTTC. Translating gives CASSFSSGTGTGYTF.